The rows below give T cell receptor beta chains drawn from one sample of a study of cytomegalovirus exposure and HLA in healthy donors. Assay: immunoSEQ multiplex PCR; the TCRdb copy retains only in-frame clones and omits some. The table includes 95,000 to 100,000 clones, 65% to 80% detected once. Sequenced input: PBMCs. Receptors were obtained from a middle-aged man in good health and CMV-seronegative. The CDR3 runs from the conserved cysteine through the conserved F or W. The D gene is left open where the match is weak. Clone size is given for some rows only: seen once, a few or many times, or a class if the clone is expanded.

j_call,clone_size,v_call,d_call,cdr3_nt,cdr3_aa
TRBJ1-1,few,TRBV6-6,NA,TGTGCCAGCAGTTACACAAACACTGAAGCTTTCTTT,CASSYTNTEAFF
TRBJ1-6,NA,TRBV5-8,NA,TGTGCCAGTCGGACACGTGGCTCCTATAATTCACCCCTCCACTTT,CASRTRGSYNSPLHF
TRBJ2-2,NA,TRBV7-2,TRBD2,TGTGCCAGCAGCCCCGGGCTAGCGGGAATCGGGGAGCTGTTTTTT,CASSPGLAGIGELFF
TRBJ1-4,NA,TRBV19,TRBD1,TGTGCCAGTAGTCCCCGGACAGGGGTTAATGAAAAACTGTTTTTT,CASSPRTGVNEKLFF
TRBJ2-1,NA,TRBV7-3,NA,TGTGCCAGCAGCTCAACGGAGGTGTGGAATGAGCAGTTCTTC,CASSSTEVWNEQFF
TRBJ2-3,NA,TRBV19,NA,TGTGCCAGTAGTCTACGGACAGTAGGCACAGATACGCAGTATTTT,CASSLRTVGTDTQYF
TRBJ2-3,NA,TRBV6-4,TRBD2,TGTGCCAGCAGCCCCGGGACTAGCGGGGGCCGGGGAGATACGCAGTATTTT,CASSPGTSGGRGDTQYF
TRBJ2-7,few,TRBV5-6,TRBD1,TGTGCCAGCAGCCTCGGACAGGGCTTCAACGAGCAGTACTTC,CASSLGQGFNEQYF
TRBJ1-1,few,TRBV28,NA,TGTGCCAGCAGTTCCGAGCGGCGGCCTGAAGCTTTCTTT,CASSSERRPEAFF
TRBJ1-1,NA,TRBV7-2,TRBD1,TGTGCCAGCAGCCCTCAGGGACAGGGATCGAACACTGAAGCTTTCTTT,CASSPQGQGSNTEAFF
TRBJ2-5,NA,TRBV7-2,TRBD2,TGTGCCAGCAGCTTAGGACTAGCCGGAGGGGAGACCCAGTACTTC,CASSLGLAGGETQYF
TRBJ2-2,NA,TRBV5-1,TRBD1,TGCGCCAGCAGCTCGACAGGGTCGATCACCGGGGAGCTGTTTTTT,CASSSTGSITGELFF
TRBJ2-5,NA,TRBV7-2,TRBD2,TGTGCCAGCAGCTTAGCTAGCGGGCCTCCACAAGAGACCCAGTACTTC,CASSLASGPPQETQYF
TRBJ2-7,NA,TRBV28,TRBD1,TGTGCCAGCAGCTTCGCCGGGACAGGGGCCTACGAGCAGTACTTC,CASSFAGTGAYEQYF
TRBJ1-1,NA,TRBV4-2,TRBD1,TGTGCCAGCAGCCTCCGGTGGGACAGGGGGCGGACTGAAGCTTTCTTT,CASSLRWDRGRTEAFF
TRBJ2-3,NA,TRBV19,TRBD1,TGTGCCAGTAGCAGACAGGGTTCTCGCACAGATACGCAGTATTTT,CASSRQGSRTDTQYF
TRBJ2-3,NA,TRBV30,NA,TGTGCCTGGAGTGTAAGTTGGGCAGGTAGCACAGATACGCAGTATTTT,CAWSVSWAGSTDTQYF
TRBJ2-3,NA,TRBV5-4,NA,TGTGCCAGCAGCCGGGAGCAGGGGGTCGTCGATACGCAGTATTTT,CASSREQGVVDTQYF
TRBJ2-1,few,TRBV4-1,NA,TGCGCCAGCAGCCAAGATCAGACGGGAACCTACAATGAGCAGTTCTTC,CASSQDQTGTYNEQFF
TRBJ1-5,NA,TRBV19,NA,TGTGCCAGTAGCACGCCTGGGGGGGCCGGTCAGCCCCAGCATTTT,CASSTPGGAGQPQHF
TRBJ2-3,NA,TRBV20-1,NA,TGCAGTGCTAGCAGGGATACGCAGTATTTT,CSASRDTQYF
TRBJ1-1,NA,TRBV11-2,TRBD1,TGTGCCAGCAGCAACCTAGGACAGGGGCTTTATGAAGCTTTCTTT,CASSNLGQGLYEAFF
TRBJ2-7,NA,TRBV5-6,TRBD1,TGTGCCAGCAGGATGGGACAGCACTACGAGCAGTACTTC,CASRMGQHYEQYF
TRBJ2-1,few,TRBV15,TRBD2,TGTGCCACCAGCAGAGATCGTGGGACTAGCTTCTACAATGAGCAGTTCTTC,CATSRDRGTSFYNEQFF
TRBJ2-2,NA,TRBV28,NA,TGTGCCAGCAGTTCAACTAGCTGGAACACCGGGGAGCTGTTTTTT,CASSSTSWNTGELFF
TRBJ2-2,NA,TRBV5-8,TRBD2,TGTGCCAGCAGCTCCCCCTTGCGGGGGGCCCTCCAGACGCTGTTTTTT,CASSSPLRGALQTLFF
TRBJ2-6,NA,TRBV27,NA,TGTGCCAGCAGTTTAGGAGGCACTGGGGCCAACGTCCTGACTTTC,CASSLGGTGANVLTF
TRBJ1-1,few,TRBV21-1,NA,TGTGCCAGCAGCCAATCGGACACCGAGGACCCAGAAGCTTTCTTT,CASSQSDTEDPEAFF
TRBJ2-7,few,TRBV18,NA,TGTGCCAGCTCTAAGGAAGGGCAGGGGCACTACGAGCAGTACTTC,CASSKEGQGHYEQYF
TRBJ2-3,NA,TRBV5-1,TRBD2,TGCGCCAGCAGCTTGGAGGGACGGACTAGCGGGTACACAGATACGCAGTATTTT,CASSLEGRTSGYTDTQYF
TRBJ1-3,NA,TRBV7-2,TRBD1,TGTGCCAGCAGCTTAGCGGACAGGGGTGGAAACACCATATATTTT,CASSLADRGGNTIYF